This entry describes one T cell receptor beta chain. Its antigen is undetermined. These data belong to a study of identical twins. Study-level points and caveats: Cross-sectional statistical analysis was relied on for the conclusions, without the same donors being followed. Memory repertoires lacked the insertion deficit that abundant cord blood beta clonotypes showed.

The length of the CDR3 is 17 residues. Germline V gives CDR1 MNHNY, CDR2 SVGAGI (reference sequence). J was trimmed by 1 base and V by 2 bases; bases with no gene match: 7. Each cDNA held unique molecular identifiers, and template switching gave it a universal primer site. TCRdb re-called the 5' RACE reads with MiXCR, one entry per CDR3 protein. The table lists 1.5 million to 2 million distinct CDR3 sequences, under 35% of them singletons, with approximately 0.25% in the top ten. The chain uses TRBV6-6 and TRBJ2-3; 9 bases align to TRBD2. The TCR comes from a newborn girl in good health. The material sequenced was cord blood. The DNA for the CDR3 is TGTGCCAGCAGTTACGGCGGGGGGGCTTTGGGCACAGATACGCAGTATTTT. This codes for CASSYGGGALGTDTQYF.